These 11 T cell receptor beta chains share one sample of origin, sequenced in a study of beta chain features in type 1 diabetes. Expressed TCRB transcripts were sequenced because the isolated RNA had all been reverse transcribed beforehand. Repertoires were generated with immunoSEQ multiplex PCR, while TCRdb's copy carries only in-frame clones and drops some. The sample consists of 130,000 to 150,000 clones, around 50% of them appearing once. Sequenced input: Tregs from blood. These receptors all come from a man aged 18-30 years in good health.

This clone has a single count. The gene calls are TRBV10-3 and TRBJ1-1; D is perhaps TRBD1 (5 bases). The CDR3 runs 15 residues. Germline CDR1 is ENHRY and CDR2 is SYGVKD. V was shortened by 4 bases and J by 0 bases, with 12 bases between the two germline ends. The CDR3, as DNA: TGTGCCATCAGTGGACAGACAGATATGAACACTGAAGCTTTCTTT. Translation gives CAISGQTDMNTEAFF.

The chain links TRBV28 to TRBJ1-1, with D tentatively TRBD1 (5 bases). The ends were cut back, 5 bases at V and 5 bases at J, with 18 bases in the middle. The germline V gene has CDR1 MDHEN and CDR2 SYDVKM. The length of the CDR3 is 15 residues. CDR3 DNA sequence: TGTGCCAGCAGTCCCTCGACAAGGGGATATACTGAAGCTTTCTTT. This codes for CASSPSTRGYTEAFF.

The chain carries TRBV30 and TRBJ2-1, with D perhaps TRBD1 (5 bases). The CDR3 runs 16 residues. V was shortened by 4 bases and J by 4 bases, with 20 bases between the two germline ends. Per the germline V gene, CDR1 is GTSNPN and CDR2 is SVGIG (reference sequence). The CDR3 here is CAWKSKGIGPYNEQFF. The CDR3 DNA reads TGTGCCTGGAAATCAAAGGGGATCGGACCATACAATGAGCAGTTCTTC.

The chain joins TRBV30 to TRBJ1-6, with 7 bases that match TRBD1. After removal of 7 bases from V and 8 bases from J, the junction contained 17 bases not matched to a gene. CDR1 is GTSNPN, CDR2 SVGIG, per germline (reference sequence). The CDR3 length is 16 residues. In DNA, the CDR3 is TGTGCCTCCCCCCGGGAGGGGGCGCGTCCGGATTCACCCCTCCACTTT. This translates into CASPREGARPDSPLHF.

This clone was picked up one time. V is TRBV20-1 and J is TRBJ2-1; D call uncertain. Germline assignment: CDR1 DFQATT and CDR2 SNEGSKA (reference sequence). The V end was cut by 6 bases, the J end by 6 bases, with 6 bases between. CDR3 size: 10 residues. The CDR3 here is CSAYFNEQFF. The CDR3 DNA reads TGCAGTGCCTACTTCAATGAGCAGTTCTTC.

The CDR3 DNA is TGTGCCAGCAGCTTAACTCGCGGTCTTAGCGGGATCCGTGAGCAGTTCTTC. Translation: CASSLTRGLSGIREQFF. This chain links TRBV7-9 with TRBJ2-1, with 8 bases lining up with TRBD2. This CDR3 is built from 17 residues. Germline assignment: CDR1 SEHNR and CDR2 FQNEAQ (reference sequence). The V and J ends lost 2 bases and 9 bases, in that order; junction bases with no gene match: 15. Full variable domain (rest looked up from reference TRBV7-9 and TRBJ2-1): DTGVSQNPRHKITKRGQNVTFRCDPISEHNRLYWYRQTLGQGPEFLTYFQNEAQLEKSRLLSDRFSAERPKGSFSTLEIQRTEQGDSAMYLCASSLTRGLSGIREQFFGPGTRLTVL.

This clone was picked up a small number of times. The chain employs TRBV11-1 and TRBJ2-1; the D gene is possibly TRBD1 (6 bases). This CDR3 is 15 amino acids long. Germline CDR1 SGHAT, CDR2 FQDESV (reference sequence). The V and J ends lost 5 bases and 3 bases respectively, with 14 bases between them. CDR3 in amino acids: CASSLLGGIYNEQFF. The CDR3 region has the DNA TGTGCCAGCAGCCTCTTAGGGGGAATCTACAATGAGCAGTTCTTC. Looking up the rest from reference TRBV11-1 and TRBJ2-1 gives the full variable domain: EAEVAQSPRYKITEKSQAVAFWCDPISGHATLYWYRQILGQGPELLVQFQDESVVDDSQLPKDRFSAERLKGVDSTLKIQPAELGDSAMYLCASSLLGGIYNEQFFGPGTRLTVL.

V and J are TRBV7-2 and TRBJ2-7; D might be TRBD1 (6 bases). Germline-derived CDR1 and CDR2 are SGHTA and FQGNSA. V dropped 2 bases and J dropped 2 bases, with 13 bases sitting between them. This CDR3 comprises 15 residues. CDR3 nucleotides: TGTGCCAGCAGCTTAACCGGGACAACAGCCTACGAGCAGTACTTC. Amino acid sequence: CASSLTGTTAYEQYF.

This clone was observed a handful of times. The genes are TRBV6-6 and TRBJ1-1, with D uncertain. CDR1 and CDR2 from the germline V gene are MNHNY and SVGAGI (reference sequence). This CDR3 has 14 residues. Trimming removed 7 bases from V and 6 bases from J, with 18 bases in between. The CDR3 DNA reads as TGTGCCAGCACCCTCTCGGGGAGGCCCCCTGAAGCTTTCTTT. This codes for CASTLSGRPPEAFF.

This chain connects TRBV7-8 to TRBJ2-2, with TRBD1 matching 7 bases. Germline CDR1 SGHVS, CDR2 FQNEAQ. The CDR3 spans 15 residues. Trimming took 5 bases from V and 1 from J; bases not matched to a gene: 4. This CDR3 reads CASSPWTGNTGELFF. The CDR3 region has the DNA TGTGCCAGCAGCCCCTGGACAGGGAACACCGGGGAGCTGTTTTTT.

This clone has only a few counts. This chain links TRBV2 with TRBJ1-1, with TRBD1 as a possible D gene (5 bases). The germline V gene has CDR1 SNHLY and CDR2 FYNNEI. Trimming stripped 6 bases from V and 3 bases from J, with 14 bases between. The CDR3 is 14 amino acids. CDR3 sequence reads: CASRPPRDYTEAFF. In DNA, the CDR3 is TGTGCCAGCAGACCCCCCAGGGACTACACTGAAGCTTTCTTT.